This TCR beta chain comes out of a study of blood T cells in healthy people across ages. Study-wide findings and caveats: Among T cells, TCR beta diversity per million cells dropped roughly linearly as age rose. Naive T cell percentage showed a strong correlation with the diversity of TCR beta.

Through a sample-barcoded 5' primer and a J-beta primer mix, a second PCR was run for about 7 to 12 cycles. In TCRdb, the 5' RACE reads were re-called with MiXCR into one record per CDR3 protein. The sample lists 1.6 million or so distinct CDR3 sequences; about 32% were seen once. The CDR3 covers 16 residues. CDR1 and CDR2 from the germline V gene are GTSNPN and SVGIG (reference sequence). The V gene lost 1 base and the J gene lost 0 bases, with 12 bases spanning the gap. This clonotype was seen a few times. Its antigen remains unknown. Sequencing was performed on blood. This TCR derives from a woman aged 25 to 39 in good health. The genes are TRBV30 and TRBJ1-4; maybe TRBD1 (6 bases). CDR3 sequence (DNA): TGTGCCTGGAGTGGTGGGGGACAAGCAACTAATGAAAAACTGTTTTTT. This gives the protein CAWSGGGQATNEKLFF.